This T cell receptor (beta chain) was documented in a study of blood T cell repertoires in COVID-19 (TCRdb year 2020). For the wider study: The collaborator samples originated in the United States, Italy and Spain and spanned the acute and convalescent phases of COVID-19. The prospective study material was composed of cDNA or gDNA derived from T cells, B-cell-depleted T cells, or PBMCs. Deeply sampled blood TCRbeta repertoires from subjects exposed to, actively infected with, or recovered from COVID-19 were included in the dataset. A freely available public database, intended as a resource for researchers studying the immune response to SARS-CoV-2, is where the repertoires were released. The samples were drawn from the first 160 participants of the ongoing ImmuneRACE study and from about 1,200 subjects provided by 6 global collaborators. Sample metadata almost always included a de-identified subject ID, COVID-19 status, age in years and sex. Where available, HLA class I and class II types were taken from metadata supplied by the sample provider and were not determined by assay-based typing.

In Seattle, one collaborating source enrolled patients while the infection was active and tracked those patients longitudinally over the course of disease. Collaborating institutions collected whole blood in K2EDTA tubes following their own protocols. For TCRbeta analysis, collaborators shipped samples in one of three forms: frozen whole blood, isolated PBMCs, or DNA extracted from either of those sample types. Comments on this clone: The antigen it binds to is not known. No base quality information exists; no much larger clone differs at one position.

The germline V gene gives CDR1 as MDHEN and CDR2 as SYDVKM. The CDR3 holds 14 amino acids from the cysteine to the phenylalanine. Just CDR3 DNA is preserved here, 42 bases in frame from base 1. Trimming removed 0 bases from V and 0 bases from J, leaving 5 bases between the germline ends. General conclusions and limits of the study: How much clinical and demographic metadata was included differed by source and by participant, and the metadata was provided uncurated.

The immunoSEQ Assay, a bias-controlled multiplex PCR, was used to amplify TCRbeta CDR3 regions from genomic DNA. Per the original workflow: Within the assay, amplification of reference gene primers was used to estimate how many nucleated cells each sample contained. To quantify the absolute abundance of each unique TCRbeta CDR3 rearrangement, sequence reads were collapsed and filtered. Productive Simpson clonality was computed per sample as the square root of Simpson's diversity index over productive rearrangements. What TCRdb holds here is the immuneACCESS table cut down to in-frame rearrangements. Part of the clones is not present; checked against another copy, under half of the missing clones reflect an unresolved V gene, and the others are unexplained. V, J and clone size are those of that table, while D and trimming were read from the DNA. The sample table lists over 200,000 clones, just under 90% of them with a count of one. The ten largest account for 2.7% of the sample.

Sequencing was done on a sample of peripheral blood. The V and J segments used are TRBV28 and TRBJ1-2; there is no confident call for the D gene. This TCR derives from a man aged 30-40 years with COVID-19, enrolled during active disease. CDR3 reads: CASSLWGPNYGYTF. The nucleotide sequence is TGTGCCAGCAGTTTATGGGGCCCTAACTATGGCTACACCTTC.